The present entry profiles one TCR beta chain with its context. Its antigen remains unknown. This specimen comes from a study of OX40 agonist ivuxolimab in advanced cancers. About the research overall: Previous treatment with anti-PD-1, anti-PD-L1 or anti-CTLA-4 therapy was allowed; about 40% had received some. Study-level results: The expanded peripheral T cells' antigen specificity was not determined.

The germline gives CDR1 MNHEY, CDR2 SMNVEV (reference sequence). V was shortened by 0 bases and J by 1 base, with 6 bases between the two germline ends. This CDR3 has 14 amino acids. Here immunoSEQ multiplex PCR was the method, and the copy in TCRdb shows in-frame clones only, minus some. The profile shows tens of thousands of clones, about 89% of them singletons. V gene TRBV27 combines with J gene TRBJ2-5; D uncertain. The source of this sequence is an adult with an advanced solid tumor such as melanoma, head and neck, liver or kidney cancer. Sequences were derived from CD4+ or CD8+ T cells sorted from blood, sampled in a trial of the OX40 agonist ivuxolimab. The CDR3 DNA sequence: TGTGCCAGCAGTTTATCAGGCAGCCAAGAGACCCAGTACTTC. Translated, it gives CASSLSGSQETQYF.